This TCR beta chain comes out of a study of cytomegalovirus exposure and HLA in healthy donors. Findings and caveats of the study: An observed cluster of highly shared sequence variants was recorded as a likely sequencing artifact. An analysis done earlier found most TCR beta V segments productive about 87% or about 30% of the time. The study listed approximately 160 cytomegalovirus-associated TCR beta chains. Most observed TCR sequences were rare, whereas some public TCRs were detected in many donors.

A few counts support this clone. Its specificity is not known. At the DNA level, this CDR3 is encoded by other sequences in the same sample as well. The CDR3 is 16 residues long. V lost 2 bases to trimming and J lost 2 bases; unmatched junction nucleotides: 4. Germline lookup yields CDR1 SGHTA and CDR2 FQGTGA. In the PCR, 60 Vbeta and 13 Jbeta primers were used. Assay: immunoSEQ multiplex PCR; the TCRdb copy retains only in-frame clones and omits some. The table shows 250,000 to 350,000 clones, with roughly 80% occurring only once. V is TRBV7-3 and J is TRBJ2-5; 11 bases match TRBD2. Sequencing was performed on PBMCs. The receptor's source is a girl aged 2 to 10 in good health and CMV-seronegative. The CDR3 spells CASSLGLAGGQETQYF. The CDR3 DNA sequence: TGTGCCAGCAGCTTAGGTTTAGCGGGGGGGCAAGAGACCCAGTACTTC.